The sample holds a few counts of the clone carrying this T cell receptor (beta chain). Its cognate antigen is unknown. This record belongs to a study of identical twins. Findings and limits, study-wide: Cord blood beta clonotypes that were abundant carried fewer insertions, and memory repertoires showed no such trend. Alpha sequences out of frame and shared by twins had excess low generation probability. A partial confounding effect on zero-insertion analyses could come from invariant MAIT and iNKT cells.

V shed 5 bases and J shed 11 bases, with 17 bases lying between them. The CDR3 contains 13 residues. The germline gives CDR1 SEHNR, CDR2 FQNEAQ (reference sequence). With template switching, a universal primer site was added, and the cDNA carried unique molecular identifiers. MiXCR, applied by TCRdb to the 5' RACE reads, yields one record per CDR3 protein. The sample holds roughly 290,000 distinct CDR3 sequences, around 9.7% seen once. The same data also went into a second study, on yellow fever vaccine responses in identical twins.

The chain carries TRBV7-9 and TRBJ2-3; D is possibly TRBD2 (6 bases). The sample consisted of CD8+ T cells sorted from blood. This sequence originates from a woman between 18 and 30 years old in good health. The CDR3 protein is CASSPRDWWMQYF. The DNA for the CDR3 is TGTGCCAGCAGCCCCCGGGACTGGTGGATGCAGTATTTT.